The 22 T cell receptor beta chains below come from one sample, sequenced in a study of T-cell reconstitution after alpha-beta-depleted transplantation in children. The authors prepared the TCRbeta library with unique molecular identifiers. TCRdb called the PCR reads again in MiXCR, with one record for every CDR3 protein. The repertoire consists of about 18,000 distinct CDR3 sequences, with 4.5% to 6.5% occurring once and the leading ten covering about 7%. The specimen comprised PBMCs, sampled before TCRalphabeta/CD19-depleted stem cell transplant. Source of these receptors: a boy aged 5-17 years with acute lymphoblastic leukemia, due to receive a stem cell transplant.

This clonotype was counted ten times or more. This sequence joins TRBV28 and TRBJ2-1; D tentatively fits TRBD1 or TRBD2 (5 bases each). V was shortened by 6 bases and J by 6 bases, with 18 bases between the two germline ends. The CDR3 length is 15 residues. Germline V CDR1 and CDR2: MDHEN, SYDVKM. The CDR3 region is CASSPEGLFFNEQFF. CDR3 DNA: TGTGCCAGCAGCCCAGAGGGGCTATTTTTCAATGAGCAGTTCTTC.

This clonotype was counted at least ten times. The CDR3 loop is CASSLTTSGRGEPQYF. The CDR3 DNA reads as TGTGCCAGCAGTCTCACAACTAGCGGGAGGGGCGAGCCGCAGTATTTT. This chain links TRBV27 with TRBJ2-3; 13 bases are shared with TRBD2. This CDR3 comprises 16 residues. Germline values: CDR1 MNHEY, CDR2 SMNVEV (reference sequence). The J segment lost 10 bases and the V segment lost 5 bases, leaving 12 bases of the junction unmatched.

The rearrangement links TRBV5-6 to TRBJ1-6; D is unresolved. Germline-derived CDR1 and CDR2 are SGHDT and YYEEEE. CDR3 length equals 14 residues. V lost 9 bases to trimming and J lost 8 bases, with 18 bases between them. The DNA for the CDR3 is TGTGCCATCGGCCCCGTGGACGGGTATTCACCCCTCCACTTT. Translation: CAIGPVDGYSPLHF.

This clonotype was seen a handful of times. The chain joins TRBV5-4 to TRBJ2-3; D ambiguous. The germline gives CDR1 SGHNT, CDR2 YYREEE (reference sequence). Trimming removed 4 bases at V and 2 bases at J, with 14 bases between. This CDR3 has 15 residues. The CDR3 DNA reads TGTGCCAGCAGCCTGGATGGGTTGGACACAGATACGCAGTATTTT. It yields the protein CASSLDGLDTDTQYF.

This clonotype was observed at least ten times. In DNA, the CDR3 is TGTGCCAGCAGTTTAAGTTTTGGCAGGGGGAACACCATATATTTT. Amino acids: CASSLSFGRGNTIYF. The chain uses TRBV28 and TRBJ1-3; 7 bases line up with TRBD1. Germline V CDR1 and CDR2: MDHEN, SYDVKM. The CDR3 contains 15 residues. Unmatched junction bases numbered 8, after V lost 2 bases and J lost 7 bases.

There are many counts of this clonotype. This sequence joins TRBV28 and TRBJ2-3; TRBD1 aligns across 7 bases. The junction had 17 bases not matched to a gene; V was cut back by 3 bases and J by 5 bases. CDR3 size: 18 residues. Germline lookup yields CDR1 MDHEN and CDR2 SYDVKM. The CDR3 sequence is CASSLPLRPGGIKDTQYF. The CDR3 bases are TGTGCCAGCAGTTTGCCTCTAAGGCCAGGGGGTATTAAAGATACGCAGTATTTT. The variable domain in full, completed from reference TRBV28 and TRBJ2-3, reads DVKVTQSSRYLVKRTGEKVFLECVQDMDHENMFWYRQDPGLGLRLIYFSYDVKMKEKGDIPEGYSVSREKKERFSLILESASTNQTSMYLCASSLPLRPGGIKDTQYFGPGTRLTVL.

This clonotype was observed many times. The CDR3 loop reads CASRAEGQGYNEQFF. CDR3 in DNA: TGCGCCAGCAGGGCCGAGGGACAGGGATACAATGAGCAGTTCTTC. The chain carries TRBV4-1 and TRBJ2-1, with 9 bases that match TRBD1. The germline V gene encodes CDR1 MGHRA and CDR2 YSYEKL. J lost 4 bases, V lost 6 bases, and 7 bases had no gene match. The CDR3 totals 15 residues.

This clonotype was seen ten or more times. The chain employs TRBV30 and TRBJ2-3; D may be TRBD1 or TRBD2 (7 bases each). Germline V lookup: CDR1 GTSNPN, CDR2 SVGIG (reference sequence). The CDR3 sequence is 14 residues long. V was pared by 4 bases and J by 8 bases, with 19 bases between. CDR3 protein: CAWTGEGASGTQYF. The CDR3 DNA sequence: TGTGCCTGGACCGGTGAGGGGGCTAGCGGTACGCAGTATTTT.

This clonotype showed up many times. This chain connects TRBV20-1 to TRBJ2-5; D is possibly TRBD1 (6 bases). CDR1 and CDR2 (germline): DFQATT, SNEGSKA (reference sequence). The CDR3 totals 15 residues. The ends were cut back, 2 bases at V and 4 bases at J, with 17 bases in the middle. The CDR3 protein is CSARYPGRGGETQYF. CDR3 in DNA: TGCAGTGCTAGATATCCCGGCAGGGGCGGAGAGACCCAGTACTTC.

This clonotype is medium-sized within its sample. The CDR3 reads CASSQVDTQYF. For the CDR3, the DNA is TGCGCCAGCAGCCAAGTTGATACGCAGTATTTT. This chain joins TRBV4-1 and TRBJ2-3; no clear D. Trimming removed 1 base from V and 6 bases from J, with 2 bases in between. CDR3 size: 11 residues. Germline lookup yields CDR1 MGHRA and CDR2 YSYEKL.

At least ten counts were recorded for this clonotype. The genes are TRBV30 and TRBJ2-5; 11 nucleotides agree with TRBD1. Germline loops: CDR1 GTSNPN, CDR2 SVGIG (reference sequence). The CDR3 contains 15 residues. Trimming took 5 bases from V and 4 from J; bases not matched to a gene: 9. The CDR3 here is CAWSRPGTGGETQYF. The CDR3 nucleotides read TGTGCCTGGTCCCGTCCCGGGACAGGGGGAGAGACCCAGTACTTC.

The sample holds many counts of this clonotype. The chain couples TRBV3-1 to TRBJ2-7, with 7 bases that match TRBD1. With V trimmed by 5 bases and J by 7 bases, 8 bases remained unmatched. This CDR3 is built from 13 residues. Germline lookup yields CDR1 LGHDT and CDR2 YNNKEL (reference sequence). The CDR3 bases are TGTGCCAGCAGCTCCCGACAGGGTTGGGAGCAGTACTTC. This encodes CASSSRQGWEQYF.

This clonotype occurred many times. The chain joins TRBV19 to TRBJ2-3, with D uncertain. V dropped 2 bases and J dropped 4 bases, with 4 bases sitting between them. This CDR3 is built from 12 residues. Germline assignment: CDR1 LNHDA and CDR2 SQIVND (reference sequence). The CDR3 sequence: CASSISADTQYF. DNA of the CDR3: TGTGCCAGTAGTATATCGGCAGATACGCAGTATTTT.

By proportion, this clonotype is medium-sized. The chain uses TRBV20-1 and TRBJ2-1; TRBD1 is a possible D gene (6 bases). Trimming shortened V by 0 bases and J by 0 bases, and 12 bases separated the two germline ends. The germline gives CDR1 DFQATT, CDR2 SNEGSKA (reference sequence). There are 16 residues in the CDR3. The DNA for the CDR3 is TGCAGTGCTAGAGATCCTCCGGGACACTCCTACAATGAGCAGTTCTTC. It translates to CSARDPPGHSYNEQFF.

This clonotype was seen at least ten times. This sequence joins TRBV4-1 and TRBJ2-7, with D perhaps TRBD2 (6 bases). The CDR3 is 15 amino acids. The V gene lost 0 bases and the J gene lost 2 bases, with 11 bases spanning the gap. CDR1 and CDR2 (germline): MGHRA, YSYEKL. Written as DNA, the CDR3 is TGCGCCAGCAGCCAAGAAGGCGGGATAACCTACGAGCAGTACTTC. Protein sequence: CASSQEGGITYEQYF.

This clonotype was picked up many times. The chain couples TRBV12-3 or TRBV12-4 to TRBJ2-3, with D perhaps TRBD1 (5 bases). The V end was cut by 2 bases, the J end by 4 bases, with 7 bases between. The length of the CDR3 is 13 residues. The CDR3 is CASSLSQADTQYF. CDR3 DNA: TGTGCCAGCAGTTTATCACAGGCAGATACGCAGTATTTT.

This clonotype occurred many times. Here the CDR3 DNA reads TGCGCCAGCAGCCCCGGCCCGGGACTAGAGAACACCGGGGAGCTGTTTTTT. Translating gives CASSPGPGLENTGELFF. This chain connects TRBV5-1 to TRBJ2-2, with TRBD2 matching over 8 bases. The germline V gene encodes CDR1 SGHRS and CDR2 YFSETQ. This CDR3 contains 17 residues. The ends lost 4 bases at V and 1 base at J; junction bases unmatched: 9.

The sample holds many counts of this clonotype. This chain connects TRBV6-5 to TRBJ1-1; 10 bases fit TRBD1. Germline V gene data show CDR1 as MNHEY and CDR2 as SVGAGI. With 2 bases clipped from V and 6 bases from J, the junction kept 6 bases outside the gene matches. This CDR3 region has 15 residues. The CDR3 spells CASSYEGQGLSEAFF. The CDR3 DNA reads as TGTGCCAGCAGTTACGAGGGACAGGGGCTTTCTGAAGCTTTCTTT.

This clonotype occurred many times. CDR3 sequence: CASRLQGTGANVLTF. CDR3 nucleotide sequence: TGTGCCAGCAGACTACAGGGGACTGGGGCCAACGTCCTGACTTTC. The rearrangement links TRBV6-2 or TRBV6-3 to TRBJ2-6; 7 bases are a match to TRBD1. Losses at the gene ends were 6 bases for V and 2 bases for J; bases not matched to a gene: 4. Germline-derived CDR1 and CDR2 are MNHEY and SVGEGT. This CDR3 contains 15 residues.

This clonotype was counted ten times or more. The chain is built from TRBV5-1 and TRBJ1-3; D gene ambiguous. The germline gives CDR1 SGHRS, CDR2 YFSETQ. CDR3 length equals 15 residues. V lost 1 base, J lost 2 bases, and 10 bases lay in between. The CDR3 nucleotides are TGCGCCAGCAGCTTGTCGGGAAGTCCTGGAAACACCATATATTTT. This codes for CASSLSGSPGNTIYF.

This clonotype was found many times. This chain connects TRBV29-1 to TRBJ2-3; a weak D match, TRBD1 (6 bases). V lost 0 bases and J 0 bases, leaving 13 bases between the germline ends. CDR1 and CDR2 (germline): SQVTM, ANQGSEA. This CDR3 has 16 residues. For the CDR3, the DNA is TGCAGCGTTGAAGATCTAGAGGGGGTGAGCACAGATACGCAGTATTTT. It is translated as CSVEDLEGVSTDTQYF.

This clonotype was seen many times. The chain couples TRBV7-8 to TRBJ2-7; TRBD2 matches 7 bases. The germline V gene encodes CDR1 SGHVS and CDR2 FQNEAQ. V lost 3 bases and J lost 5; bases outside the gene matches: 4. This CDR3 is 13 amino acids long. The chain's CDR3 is CASSFGGRNEQYF. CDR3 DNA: TGTGCCAGCAGCTTCGGGGGGAGGAACGAGCAGTACTTC. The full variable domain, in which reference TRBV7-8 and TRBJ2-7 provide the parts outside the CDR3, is GAGVSQSPRYKVAKRGQDVALRCDPISGHVSLFWYQQALGQGPEFLTYFQNEAQLDKSGLPSDRFFAERPEGSVSTLKIQRTQQEDSAVYLCASSFGGRNEQYFGPGTRLTVT.